This passage covers 11 T cell receptor beta chains from one sample sequenced in a study of early T cells in non-severe SARS-CoV-2 infection. TCRdb reprocessed the 5' RACE reads with MiXCR, giving one entry per CDR3 protein. The sample comprises about 76,000 distinct CDR3 sequences, approximately 12% of which are singletons, and around 3.7% rests with the top ten. Specimen: whole blood. All receptors come from an adult who was a healthcare worker with PCR-confirmed SARS-CoV-2 infection or an uninfected control (not recorded which).

Remarks on this clonotype: A clone one base away is much larger, so this may be a read error. The chain has TRBV5-1 and TRBJ2-1; D is uncertain. Germline V lookup: CDR1 SGHRS, CDR2 YFSETQ. There are 15 residues in the CDR3. CDR3 in DNA: TGCGCCGGCAGCTTGGACGCTAGCTCCTACAATGAGCAGTTCTTC. This encodes CAGSLDASSYNEQFF.

This clonotype occurred many times. The rearrangement uses TRBV24-1 and TRBJ1-2, with unresolved D. Per germline, CDR1 KGHDR and CDR2 SFDVKD. Trimming removed 3 bases at V and 4 bases at J, with 11 bases between. The CDR3 consists of 14 residues. CDR3 DNA sequence: TGTGCCACCAGTGATCCGCGGACCTTCTATGGCTACACCTTC. Protein product: CATSDPRTFYGYTF.

The CDR3 coding sequence is TGTGCCAGCAGTTCCGCGGGACCTCGAAGGAGCACAGATACGCAGTATTTT. Protein: CASSSAGPRRSTDTQYF. The chain carries TRBV28 and TRBJ2-3; D perhaps matches TRBD2 (6 bases). The germline V gene has CDR1 MDHEN and CDR2 SYDVKM. The CDR3 extends over 17 amino acids. V was trimmed by 4 bases and J by 0 bases, leaving 17 bases between them.

The chain has TRBV29-1 and TRBJ2-7, with no clear D. CDR3 length: 12 amino acids. V was trimmed by 5 bases and J by 3 bases, leaving 11 bases between them. Germline CDR1 SQVTM, CDR2 ANQGSEA. The CDR3, as DNA: TGCAGCGTTCAATATCCAGACTACGAGCAGTACTTC. Residues: CSVQYPDYEQYF.

This clonotype turned up a few times. The rearrangement joins TRBV5-1 to TRBJ2-7; 7 bases map to TRBD1. Trimming took 3 bases from V and 3 from J; bases not matched to a gene: 6. CDR1 and CDR2 from the germline V gene are SGHRS and YFSETQ. The CDR3 is 14 residues long. The CDR3 is CASSSDRDGYEQYF. CDR3 DNA: TGCGCCAGCAGCTCCGACAGGGATGGCTACGAGCAGTACTTC.

This clonotype came up many times. The chain combines TRBV4-1 with TRBJ2-7; unclear D gene. Germline lookup yields CDR1 MGHRA and CDR2 YSYEKL. The ends were cut back, 2 bases at V and 2 bases at J, with 10 bases in the middle. The CDR3 loop spans 14 amino acids. For the CDR3, the DNA is TGCGCCAGCAGCCAATTCGCGACGGCCTACGAGCAGTACTTC. Residues: CASSQFATAYEQYF.

This clonotype was found a few times. The chain joins TRBV3-1 to TRBJ2-1, with 7 nucleotides matching TRBD2. CDR1 and CDR2 from the germline V gene are LGHDT and YNNKEL (reference sequence). The CDR3 runs to 14 residues. Trimming at V came to 4 bases and at J to 7 bases, leaving 7 bases not matched to a gene. CDR3 amino acids: CASSRGGSFNEQFF. The DNA of the CDR3 is TGTGCCAGCAGCCGTGGCGGGAGTTTTAATGAGCAGTTCTTC.

This clonotype was observed a few times. The rearrangement links TRBV28 to TRBJ2-3; the D gene could be TRBD1 or TRBD2 (6 bases each). Germline V CDR1 and CDR2: MDHEN, SYDVKM. V shed 3 bases and J shed 8 bases, with 18 bases lying between them. This CDR3 is built from 15 residues. CDR3 sequence reads: CASSFPGGGTGTQYF. CDR3 coding DNA: TGTGCCAGCAGTTTTCCTGGGGGCGGGACGGGTACGCAGTATTTT.

The table lists this clonotype with a few counts. V usage is TRBV28 and J usage is TRBJ2-2; 10 positions agree with TRBD2. The ends lost 2 bases at V and 0 bases at J; junction bases unmatched: 3. This CDR3 is 17 amino acids long. The germline gives CDR1 MDHEN, CDR2 SYDVKM. The CDR3 bases are TGTGCCAGCAGTTTACTCGGGACTAGCGCGAACACCGGGGAGCTGTTTTTT. It yields the protein CASSLLGTSANTGELFF. Combining the CDR3 with reference TRBV28 and TRBJ2-2 gives the whole variable domain DVKVTQSSRYLVKRTGEKVFLECVQDMDHENMFWYRQDPGLGLRLIYFSYDVKMKEKGDIPEGYSVSREKKERFSLILESASTNQTSMYLCASSLLGTSANTGELFFGEGSRLTVL.

This clonotype was counted a few times. The chain couples TRBV9 to TRBJ2-1, with D hard to call. Germline CDR1 and CDR2: SGDLS and YYNGEE. V gave up 4 bases and J gave up 0 bases, with 11 bases separating them. CDR3 length: 15 residues. In nucleotides, the CDR3 is TGTGCCAGCAGCCATCCGGGCCGCTCCTACAATGAGCAGTTCTTC. Its protein is CASSHPGRSYNEQFF.

This clonotype was seen many times. The chain carries TRBV18 and TRBJ2-3; D may correspond to TRBD1 or TRBD2 (8 bases each). V lost 1 base to trimming and J lost 1 base, with 21 bases between them. This CDR3 comprises 19 residues. Germline CDR1 and CDR2: KGHSH and LQKENI. As DNA, the CDR3 is TGTGCCAGCTCACCACAAGGACAGGGATCACTAGCGGGCACAGATACGCAGTATTTT. Its translation: CASSPQGQGSLAGTDTQYF.